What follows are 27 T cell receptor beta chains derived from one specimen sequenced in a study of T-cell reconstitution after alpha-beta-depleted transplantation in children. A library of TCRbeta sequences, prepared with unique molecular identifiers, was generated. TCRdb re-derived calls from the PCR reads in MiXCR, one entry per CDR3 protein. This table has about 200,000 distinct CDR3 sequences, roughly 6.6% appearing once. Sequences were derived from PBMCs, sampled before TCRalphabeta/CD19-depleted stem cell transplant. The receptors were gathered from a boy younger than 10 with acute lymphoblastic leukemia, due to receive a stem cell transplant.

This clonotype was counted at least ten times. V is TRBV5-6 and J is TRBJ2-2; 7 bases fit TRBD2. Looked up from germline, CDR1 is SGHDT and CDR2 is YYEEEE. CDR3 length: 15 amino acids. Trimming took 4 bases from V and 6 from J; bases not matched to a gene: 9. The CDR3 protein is CASSLDSGPPGELFF. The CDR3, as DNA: TGTGCCAGCAGCCTGGATAGCGGGCCCCCCGGGGAGCTGTTTTTT.

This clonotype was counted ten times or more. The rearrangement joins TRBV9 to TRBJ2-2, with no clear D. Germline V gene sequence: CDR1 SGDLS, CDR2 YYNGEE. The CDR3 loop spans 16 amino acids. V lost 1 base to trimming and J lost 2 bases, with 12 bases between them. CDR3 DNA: TGTGCCAGCAGCGTACGTTCAGGAGTCAACACCGGGGAGCTGTTTTTT. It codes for CASSVRSGVNTGELFF.

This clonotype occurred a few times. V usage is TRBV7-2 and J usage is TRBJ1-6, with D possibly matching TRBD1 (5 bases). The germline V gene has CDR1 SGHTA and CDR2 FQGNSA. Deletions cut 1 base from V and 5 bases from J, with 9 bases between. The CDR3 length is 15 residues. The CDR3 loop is CASSLEGIDNSPLHF. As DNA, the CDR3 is TGTGCCAGCAGCTTAGAGGGGATCGATAATTCACCCCTCCACTTT.

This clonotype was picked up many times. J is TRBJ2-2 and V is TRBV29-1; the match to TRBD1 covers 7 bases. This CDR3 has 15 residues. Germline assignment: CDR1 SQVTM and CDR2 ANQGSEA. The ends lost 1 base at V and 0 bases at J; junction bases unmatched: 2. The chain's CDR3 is CSVEAGTANTGELFF. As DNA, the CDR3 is TGCAGCGTTGAAGCCGGGACAGCGAACACCGGGGAGCTGTTTTTT.

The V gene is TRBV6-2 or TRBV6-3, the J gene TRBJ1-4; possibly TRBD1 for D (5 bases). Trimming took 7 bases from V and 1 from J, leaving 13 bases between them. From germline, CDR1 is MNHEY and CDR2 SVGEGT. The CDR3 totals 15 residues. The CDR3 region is CASTPDGGTNEKLFF. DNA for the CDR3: TGTGCCAGCACCCCGGACGGGGGAACTAATGAAAAACTGTTTTTT.

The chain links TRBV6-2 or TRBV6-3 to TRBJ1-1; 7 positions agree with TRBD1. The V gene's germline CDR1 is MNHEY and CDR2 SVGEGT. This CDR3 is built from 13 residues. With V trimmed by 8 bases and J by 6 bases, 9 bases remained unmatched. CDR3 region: CASHGQVISEAFF. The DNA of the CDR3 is TGTGCCAGCCACGGACAGGTGATCTCTGAAGCTTTCTTT.

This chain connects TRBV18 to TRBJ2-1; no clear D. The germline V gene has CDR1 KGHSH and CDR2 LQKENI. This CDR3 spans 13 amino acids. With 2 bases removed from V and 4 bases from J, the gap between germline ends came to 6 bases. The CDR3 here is CASSPTGYNEQFF. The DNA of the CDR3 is TGTGCCAGCTCACCAACGGGTTACAATGAGCAGTTCTTC.

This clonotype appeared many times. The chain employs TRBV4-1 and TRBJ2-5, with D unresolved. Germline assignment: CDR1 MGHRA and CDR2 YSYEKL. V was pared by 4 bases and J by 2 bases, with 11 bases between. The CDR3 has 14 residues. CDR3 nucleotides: TGCGCCAGCAGCCGCTTCTATGGGCAAGAGACCCAGTACTTC. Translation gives CASSRFYGQETQYF.

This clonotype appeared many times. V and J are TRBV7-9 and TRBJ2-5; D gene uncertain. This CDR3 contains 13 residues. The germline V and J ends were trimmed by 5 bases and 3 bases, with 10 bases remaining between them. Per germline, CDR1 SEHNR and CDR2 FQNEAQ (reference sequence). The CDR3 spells CASSPGWKETQYF. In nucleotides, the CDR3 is TGTGCCAGCAGCCCCGGATGGAAAGAGACCCAGTACTTC.

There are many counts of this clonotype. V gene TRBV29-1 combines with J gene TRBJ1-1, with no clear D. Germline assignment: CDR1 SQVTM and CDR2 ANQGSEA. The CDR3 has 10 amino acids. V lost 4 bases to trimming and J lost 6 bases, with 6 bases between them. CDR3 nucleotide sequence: TGCAGCGTTGTAGGCCCTGAAGCTTTCTTT. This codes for CSVVGPEAFF.

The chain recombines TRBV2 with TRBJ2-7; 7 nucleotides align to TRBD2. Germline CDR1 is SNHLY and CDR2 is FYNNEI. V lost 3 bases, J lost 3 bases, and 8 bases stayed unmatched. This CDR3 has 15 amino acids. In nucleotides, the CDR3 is TGTGCCAGCAGTGAGCAAGGGACTATCGGCTACGAGCAGTACTTC. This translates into CASSEQGTIGYEQYF.

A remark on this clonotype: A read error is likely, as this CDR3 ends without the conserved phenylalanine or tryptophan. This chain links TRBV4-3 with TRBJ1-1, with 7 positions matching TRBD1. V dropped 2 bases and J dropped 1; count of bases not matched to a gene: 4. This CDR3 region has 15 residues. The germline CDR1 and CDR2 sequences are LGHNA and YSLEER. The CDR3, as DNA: TGCGCCAGCAGCCAATACAGGGGTAGGAACACTGAAGCTTTCTGT. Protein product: CASSQYRGRNTEAFC.

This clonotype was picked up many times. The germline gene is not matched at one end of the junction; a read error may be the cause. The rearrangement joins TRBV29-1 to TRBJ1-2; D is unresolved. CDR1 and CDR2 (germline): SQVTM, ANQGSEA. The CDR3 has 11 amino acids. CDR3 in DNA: TGCAGCGCTGAAGAGGGAGGTGGCTACACCTTC. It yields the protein CSAEEGGGYTF.

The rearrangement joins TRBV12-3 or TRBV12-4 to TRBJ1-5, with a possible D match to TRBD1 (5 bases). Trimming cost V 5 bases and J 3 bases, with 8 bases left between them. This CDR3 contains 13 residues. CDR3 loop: CASSPQVNQPQHF. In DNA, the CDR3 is TGTGCCAGCAGTCCACAGGTCAATCAGCCCCAGCATTTT.

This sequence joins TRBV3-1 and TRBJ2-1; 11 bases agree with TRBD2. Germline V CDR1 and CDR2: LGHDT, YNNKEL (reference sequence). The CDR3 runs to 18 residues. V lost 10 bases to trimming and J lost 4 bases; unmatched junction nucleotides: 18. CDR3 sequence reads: CAICFGASGGPFYNEQFF. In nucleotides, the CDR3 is TGTGCCATCTGTTTCGGGGCTAGCGGGGGGCCCTTTTACAATGAGCAGTTCTTC.

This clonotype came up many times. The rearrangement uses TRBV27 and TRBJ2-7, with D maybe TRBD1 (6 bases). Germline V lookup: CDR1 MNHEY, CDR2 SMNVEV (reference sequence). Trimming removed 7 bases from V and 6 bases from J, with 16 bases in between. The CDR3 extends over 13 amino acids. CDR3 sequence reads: CASKVQGTSEQYF. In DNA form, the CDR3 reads TGTGCCAGCAAGGTACAGGGTACGAGCGAGCAGTACTTC.

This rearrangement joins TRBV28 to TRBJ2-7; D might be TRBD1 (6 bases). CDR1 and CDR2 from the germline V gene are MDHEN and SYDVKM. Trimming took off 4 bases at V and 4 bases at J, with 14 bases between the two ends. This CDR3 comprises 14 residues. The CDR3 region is CASSSPGQRYEQYF. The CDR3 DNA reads TGTGCCAGCAGTTCTCCCGGACAGCGATACGAGCAGTACTTC.

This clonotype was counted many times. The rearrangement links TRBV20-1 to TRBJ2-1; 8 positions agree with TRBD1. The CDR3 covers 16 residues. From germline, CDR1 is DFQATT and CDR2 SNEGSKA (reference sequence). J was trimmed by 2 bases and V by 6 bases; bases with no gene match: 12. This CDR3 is CSADDDRGTTYNEQFF. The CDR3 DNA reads TGCAGTGCAGACGATGACAGGGGAACCACCTACAATGAGCAGTTCTTC.

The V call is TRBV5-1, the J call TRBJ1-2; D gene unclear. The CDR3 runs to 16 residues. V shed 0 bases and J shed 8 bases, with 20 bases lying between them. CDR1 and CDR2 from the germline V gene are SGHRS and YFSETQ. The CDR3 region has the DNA TGCGCCAGCAGCTTGGGGCTGGAATCGGAGGGCGAGGGCTACACCTTC. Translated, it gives CASSLGLESEGEGYTF. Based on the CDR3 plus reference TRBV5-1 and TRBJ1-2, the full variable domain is KAGVTQTPRYLIKTRGQQVTLSCSPISGHRSVSWYQQTPGQGLQFLFEYFSETQRNKGNFPGRFSGRQFSNSRSEMNVSTLELGDSALYLCASSLGLESEGEGYTFGSGTRLTVV.

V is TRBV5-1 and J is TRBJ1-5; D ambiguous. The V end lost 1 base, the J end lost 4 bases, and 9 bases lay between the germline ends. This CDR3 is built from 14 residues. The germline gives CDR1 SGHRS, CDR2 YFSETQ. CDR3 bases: TGCGCCAGCAGCTTGTTCCCTGAGAATCAGCCCCAGCATTTT. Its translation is CASSLFPENQPQHF.

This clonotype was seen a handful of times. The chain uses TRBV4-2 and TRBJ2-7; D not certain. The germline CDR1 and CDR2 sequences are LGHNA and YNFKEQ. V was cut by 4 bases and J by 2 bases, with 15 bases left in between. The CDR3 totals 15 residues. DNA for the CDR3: TGTGCCAGCAGCCCTTGGCACGGATCCCCCTACGAGCAGTACTTC. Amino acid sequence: CASSPWHGSPYEQYF.

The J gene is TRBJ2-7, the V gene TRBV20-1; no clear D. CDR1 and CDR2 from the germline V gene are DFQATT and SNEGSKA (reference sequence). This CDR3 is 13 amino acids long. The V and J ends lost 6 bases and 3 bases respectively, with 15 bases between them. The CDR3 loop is CSATHSESYEQYF. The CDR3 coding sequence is TGCAGTGCCACCCACTCAGAAAGCTACGAGCAGTACTTC.

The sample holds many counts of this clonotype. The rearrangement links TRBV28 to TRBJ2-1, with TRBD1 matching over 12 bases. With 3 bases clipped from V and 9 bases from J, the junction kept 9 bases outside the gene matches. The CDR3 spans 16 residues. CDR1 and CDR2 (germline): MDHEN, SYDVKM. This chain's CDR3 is CASSFSSGTGGSEQFF. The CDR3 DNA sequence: TGTGCCAGCAGTTTTTCGTCAGGGACAGGGGGCAGTGAGCAGTTCTTC.

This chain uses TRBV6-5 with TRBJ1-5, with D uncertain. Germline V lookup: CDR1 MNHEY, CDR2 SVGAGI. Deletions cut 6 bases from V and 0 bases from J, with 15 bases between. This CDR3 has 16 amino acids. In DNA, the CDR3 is TGTGCCAGCAGACCTCAGTGGCAGGTTAGCAATCAGCCCCAGCATTTT. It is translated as CASRPQWQVSNQPQHF.

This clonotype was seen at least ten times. This CDR3 reads CASSENRDNEQFF. The CDR3 coding sequence is TGTGCCAGCAGTGAAAATCGAGACAATGAGCAGTTCTTC. This rearrangement joins TRBV2 to TRBJ2-1; D ambiguous. The CDR3 has 13 residues. V lost 2 bases and J 5 bases, leaving 7 bases between the germline ends. In germline, CDR1 is SNHLY, CDR2 FYNNEI. The full variable domain, in which reference TRBV2 and TRBJ2-1 provide the parts outside the CDR3, is EPEVTQTPSHQVTQMGQEVILRCVPISNHLYFYWYRQILGQKVEFLVSFYNNEISEKSEIFDDQFSVERPDGSNFTLKIRSTKLEDSAMYFCASSENRDNEQFFGPGTRLTVL.

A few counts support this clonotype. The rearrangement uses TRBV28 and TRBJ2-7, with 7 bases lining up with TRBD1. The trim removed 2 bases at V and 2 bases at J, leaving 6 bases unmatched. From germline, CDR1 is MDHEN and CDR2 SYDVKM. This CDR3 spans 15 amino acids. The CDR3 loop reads CASSLEGARAYEQYF. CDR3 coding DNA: TGTGCCAGCAGTTTAGAGGGGGCCCGGGCCTACGAGCAGTACTTC.

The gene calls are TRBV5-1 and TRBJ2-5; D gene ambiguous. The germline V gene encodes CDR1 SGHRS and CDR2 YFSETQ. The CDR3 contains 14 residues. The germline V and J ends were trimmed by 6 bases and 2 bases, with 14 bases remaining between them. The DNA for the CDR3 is TGCGCCAGCATATCCAGGCTAGGACAAGAGACCCAGTACTTC. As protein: CASISRLGQETQYF.